This T cell receptor beta chain was documented in a study of CD4 T cells in lung cancer (dated 2019 in TCRdb). At the level of the whole study: The study screened blood T cells of NSCLC patients for responses to candidate mutation-encoded neoepitopes and isolated neoantigen-specific CD4+ T-cell clones and TCRs. Aged 60 to 69 when blood was donated, the resected patients, most of whom were former smokers, had either lung adenocarcinoma or squamous cell carcinoma. Tumor and non-adjacent lung tissue were obtained from a few patients undergoing curative-intent resections for stage I-III non-small cell lung cancer. Treatments the patients had received before donating blood included platinum chemotherapy, and some of the patients were given nivolumab or pembrolizumab. Deep sequencing of TCRB was used to follow the frequency of neoantigen-specific clonotypes in tumor resections, non-adjacent lung and cultured T-cell products.

Overall study outcomes, separate from this receptor: Some blood-derived responses might be explained by in vitro priming of naive T cells or cross-reactivity rather than by memory responses to the cancer.

Libraries came from the immunoSEQ multiplex PCR assay. DNA was isolated using Qiagen DNeasy or QIAamp micro DNA kits, and TCRB was sequenced using the Adaptive Biotechnology human TCRB sequencing kit. TCRB libraries were sequenced on an Illumina MiSeq. The paper's processing steps were these. TCRB sequence data were analyzed with the kit provider's software, and tumor enrichment of clonotype templates was tested with Fisher's exact test. TCRdb's version of the immuneACCESS table is confined to in-frame rearrangements and falls short of the full clone set. An unresolved V gene accounts for under half of the shortfall where checked; the remainder is of unknown origin. V and J calls and clone size come straight from that table; D and trimming were deduced from the DNA. This sample gives about 10,000 clones in total; 50% to 75% of them show up just once. The ten largest clones represent about 16% of the sample.

Non-adjacent lung tissue was collected from the same resection as far as possible from the malignant lesion, at least 3 cm away. By its share of the sample, this clone is large (0.1 to 1%). The antigen it recognizes is unknown. Base qualities are not provided; no much larger clone lies one nucleotide away. The CDR3, cysteine through phenylalanine, is 10 amino acids long. Here the CDR3 DNA is all that survives: 30 bases in frame from base 1. The receptor was derived from a man between 60 and 75 years old with non-small cell lung cancer. This chain is built from TRBV21-1 and TRBJ1-1. TRBV21-1 is given as a pseudogene. Sequencing used normal lung tissue taken away from the tumor. The CDR3 is CARAGTEAFF. The nucleotide sequence reads TGTGCCAGGGCCGGGACTGAAGCTTTCTTT.